A selection of T cell receptor beta chains follows, all from one sample in a study of T-cell reconstitution after alpha-beta-depleted transplantation in children. MiXCR was run by TCRdb on the PCR reads, yielding one entry per CDR3 protein. The sample has a few hundred thousand distinct CDR3 sequences, about an eighth seen once. This material consisted of PBMCs, taken from the stem cell graft. The receptor source for this set is a human donor who donated a stem cell graft to a child with Fanconi anemia. Both conserved end residues are part of each CDR3. A D gene is named only where the DNA matches it firmly. Rows give clone size only sometimes, using once, few, many, or a class for an expanded clone.

TRBD2,TRBJ2-1,TRBV29-1,many,CSVDSSGGYNEQFF,TGCAGCGTTGACTCCAGCGGGGGATACAATGAGCAGTTCTTC
.,TRBJ1-2,TRBV20-1,.,CSAPPGGTYGYTF,TGCAGTGCCCCCCCGGGAGGGACCTATGGCTACACCTTC
TRBD1,TRBJ1-3,TRBV4-3,.,CASSQDTGGFGNTIYF,TGCGCCAGCAGCCAGGACACAGGGGGCTTTGGAAACACCATATATTTT
.,TRBJ2-7,TRBV3-1,.,CASSQAWAGEQYF,TGTGCCAGCAGCCAAGCCTGGGCGGGCGAGCAGTACTTC
.,TRBJ2-5,TRBV5-1,few,CASSLLPQRARETQYF,TGCGCCAGCAGCCTCCTGCCACAGAGGGCCAGAGAGACCCAGTACTTC
.,TRBJ1-1,TRBV5-1,few,CASSSSGESAFF,TGCGCCAGCAGCTCTAGTGGCGAATCAGCTTTCTTT
TRBD2,TRBJ2-1,TRBV7-3,many,CASSSGLVGEQFF,TGTGCCAGCAGCTCGGGACTAGTGGGTGAGCAGTTCTTC
.,TRBJ1-2,TRBV20-1,.,CSARPRGYGYTF,TGCAGTGCTAGACCCAGGGGCTATGGCTACACCTTC
TRBD1,TRBJ2-5,TRBV29-1,.,CSAGQIQETQYF,TGCAGCGCGGGACAGATCCAAGAGACCCAGTACTTC
TRBD1,TRBJ1-1,TRBV6-5,many,CASSLVRGPEAFF,TGTGCCAGCAGTTTGGTGAGGGGGCCTGAAGCTTTCTTT
TRBD2,TRBJ2-3,TRBV4-2,.,CASSQASGGADTQYF,TGTGCCAGCAGCCAAGCTAGCGGGGGGGCCGATACGCAGTATTTT
.,TRBJ2-1,TRBV6-2/TRBV6-3,.,CASRGTHNEQFF,TGTGCCAGCAGAGGGACTCACAATGAGCAGTTCTTC
.,TRBJ1-3,TRBV6-1,.,CASTRGRGNTIYF,TGTGCCAGCACGAGGGGTCGTGGAAACACCATATATTTT
TRBD1,TRBJ2-1,TRBV20-1,.,CSARGGTGSSYNEQFF,TGCAGTGCTAGAGGTGGGACAGGTAGCTCCTACAATGAGCAGTTCTTC
TRBD2,TRBJ2-3,TRBV7-9,many,CASSLGLAGTDTQYF,TGTGCTAGCAGCTTAGGACTAGCGGGCACAGATACGCAGTATTTT
TRBD2,TRBJ2-3,TRBV7-3,many,CASSSQGGGATDTQYF,TGTGCCAGCAGCTCCCAAGGCGGGGGGGCGACAGATACGCAGTATTTT
TRBD2,TRBJ2-7,TRBV5-1,few,CASSLVGTTGDEQYF,TGCGCCAGCAGCTTGGTTGGGACTACCGGGGACGAGCAGTACTTC
TRBD1,TRBJ1-6,TRBV12-3/TRBV12-4,few,CASSSSGQGRESPLHF,TGTGCCAGCAGTTCTAGCGGACAGGGGAGGGAATCACCCCTCCACTTT
TRBD2,TRBJ2-2,TRBV6-2/TRBV6-3,once,CASKRGVGTGELFF,TGTGCCAGCAAACGGGGGGTTGGCACCGGGGAGCTGTTTTTT
.,TRBJ1-1,TRBV30,few,CAWSPGLLQNTEAFF,TGTGCCTGGAGTCCGGGACTGCTTCAGAACACTGAAGCTTTCTTT
.,TRBJ1-6,TRBV11-1,.,CASSLFAAGRGKNSPLHF,TGTGCCAGCAGCTTATTTGCCGCGGGGAGGGGAAAAAATTCACCCCTCCACTTT
.,TRBJ1-2,TRBV5-5,few,CASSLWGLNYGYTF,TGTGCCAGCAGCTTGTGGGGGCTTAACTATGGCTACACCTTC
.,TRBJ1-1,TRBV3-1,.,CASSQNEPNTEAFF,TGTGCCAGCAGCCAAAACGAACCAAACACTGAAGCTTTCTTT
TRBD1,TRBJ2-7,TRBV6-1,many,CASSQRGTDLYEQYF,TGTGCCAGCAGCCAAAGGGGGACAGATCTCTACGAGCAGTACTTC
.,TRBJ2-1,TRBV5-4,many,CASSFGRQGGNEQFF,TGTGCCAGCAGCTTTGGGCGACAGGGAGGTAATGAGCAGTTCTTC
.,TRBJ1-6,TRBV27,many,CASSFGLGRSPLHF,TGTGCCAGCAGTTTTGGCCTGGGTCGTTCACCCCTCCACTTT
.,TRBJ2-1,TRBV5-1,few,CASSQMGTFAKFF,TGCGCCAGCAGCCAGATGGGAACATTTGCTAAGTTCTTC
TRBD1,TRBJ2-1,TRBV28,few,CASSQNRGLSYNEQFF,TGTGCCAGCAGTCAGAACAGGGGGCTCTCCTACAATGAGCAGTTCTTC
TRBD2,TRBJ2-1,TRBV16,.,CASSQSFRGGNEQFF,TGTGCCAGCAGCCAATCATTCCGGGGGGGTAATGAGCAGTTCTTC
TRBD1,TRBJ1-4,TRBV6-5,few,CASRRQGSNEKLFF,TGTGCCAGCAGGCGACAGGGATCTAATGAAAAACTGTTTTTT
.,TRBJ2-2,TRBV11-2,few,CASSLGTTGELFF,TGTGCCAGCAGCTTGGGCACTACCGGGGAGCTGTTTTTT
TRBD1,TRBJ1-2,TRBV2,few,CARAPGQGDYGYTF,TGTGCCAGGGCTCCGGGACAGGGAGACTATGGCTACACCTTC
.,TRBJ2-5,TRBV6-5,.,CASSYSEGETQYF,TGTGCCAGCAGTTACTCGGAGGGGGAGACCCAGTACTTC
.,TRBJ2-4,TRBV20-1,many,CSASPEEGDIQYF,TGCAGTGCTAGCCCGGAGGAGGGGGACATTCAGTACTTC
TRBD1,TRBJ1-4,TRBV4-3,few,CASSQETGRNEKLFF,TGCGCCAGCAGCCAAGAGACAGGGAGGAATGAAAAACTGTTTTTT
.,TRBJ2-4,TRBV29-1,.,CSVSSSGNIQYF,TGCAGCGTTTCCTCGTCTGGGAACATTCAGTACTTC
.,TRBJ2-2,TRBV7-8,many,CASSLGAGDNTGELFF,TGTGCCAGCAGCTTAGGTGCAGGGGACAACACCGGGGAGCTGTTTTTT
.,TRBJ2-1,TRBV7-6,.,CASSRNRDTEQFF,TGTGCCAGCAGCCGAAACCGGGACACTGAGCAGTTCTTC
TRBD1,TRBJ1-1,TRBV30,.,CAWKLDRATEAFF,TGTGCCTGGAAGCTGGACAGGGCCACTGAAGCTTTCTTT
TRBD1,TRBJ1-1,TRBV4-3,.,CASSQGAGGVIGNTEAFF,TGCGCCAGCAGCCAAGGAGCAGGGGGTGTAATAGGGAACACTGAAGCTTTCTTT
.,TRBJ1-1,TRBV27,.,CASSFEGRTEAFF,TGTGCCAGCAGTTTTGAAGGGAGGACTGAAGCTTTCTTT
.,TRBJ1-5,TRBV5-5,few,CASSLKPGGNQPQHF,TGTGCCAGCAGCTTGAAGCCTGGCGGGAATCAGCCCCAGCATTTT
.,TRBJ2-3,TRBV28,few,CASSSRAAGRDYTQYF,TGTGCCAGCAGTTCCCGGGCGGCGGGACGTGATTATACGCAGTATTTT
TRBD1,TRBJ1-1,TRBV12-3/TRBV12-4,.,CASSPHGQGVATEAFF,TGTGCCAGCAGTCCCCACGGGCAGGGGGTCGCCACTGAAGCTTTCTTT
.,TRBJ1-3,TRBV20-1,.,CSARDPRAGRNTIYF,TGCAGTGCTAGAGATCCGCGCGCTGGGAGAAACACCATATATTTT
TRBD2,TRBJ2-3,TRBV4-3,.,CASSQDPPGRGATDTQYF,TGCGCCAGCAGCCAAGATCCACCGGGGCGGGGGGCCACAGATACGCAGTATTTT
.,TRBJ1-2,TRBV12-3/TRBV12-4,.,CASRGNGYTF,TGTGCCAGCAGGGGGAACGGCTACACCTTC
.,TRBJ1-3,TRBV18,few,CASSLEVADTGSTIYF,TGTGCCAGCTCACTCGAAGTAGCGGATACTGGAAGCACCATATATTTT
TRBD1,TRBJ1-1,TRBV2,.,CASTQGVNTEAFF,TGTGCCAGCACCCAGGGGGTGAACACTGAAGCTTTCTTT
.,TRBJ2-5,TRBV10-3,few,CAISEIRAIETQYF,TGTGCCATCAGTGAGATTAGGGCGATCGAGACCCAGTACTTC
TRBD1,TRBJ1-2,TRBV9,few,CASSVEVQGAYGYTF,TGTGCCAGCAGCGTAGAAGTCCAGGGGGCCTATGGCTACACCTTC
.,TRBJ2-7,TRBV3-1,.,CASSQEGARVEQYF,TGTGCCAGCAGCCAAGAAGGGGCGCGTGTCGAGCAGTACTTC
TRBD1,TRBJ2-3,TRBV28,.,CASSLTGEADTQYF,TGTGCCAGCAGTTTGACAGGGGAGGCAGATACGCAGTATTTT
.,TRBJ2-3,TRBV6-1,few,CASRRGEADTQYF,TGTGCCAGCAGGCGGGGAGAGGCAGATACGCAGTATTTT
.,TRBJ2-7,TRBV7-9,few,CASSSVLGKHSYEQYF,TGTGCCAGCAGCTCCGTGCTTGGGAAGCACTCCTACGAGCAGTACTTC
TRBD1,TRBJ2-3,TRBV20-1,many,CSAKKGTGNTDTQYF,TGCAGTGCTAAAAAAGGGACAGGGAACACAGATACGCAGTATTTT
.,TRBJ2-7,TRBV9,.,CASSVETGFYEQYF,TGTGCCAGCAGCGTAGAGACAGGCTTCTACGAGCAGTACTTC
.,TRBJ1-2,TRBV29-1,.,CSVEVGYGYTF,TGCAGCGTTGAAGTTGGGTATGGCTACACCTTC
.,TRBJ2-5,TRBV7-2,few,CASSSDRYQETQYF,TGTGCCAGCAGCTCCGACAGGTACCAAGAGACCCAGTACTTC
TRBD1,TRBJ2-6,TRBV11-2,many,CASSFPGQGLSGANVLTF,TGTGCCAGCAGCTTCCCCGGACAGGGCCTCTCTGGGGCCAACGTCCTGACTTTC